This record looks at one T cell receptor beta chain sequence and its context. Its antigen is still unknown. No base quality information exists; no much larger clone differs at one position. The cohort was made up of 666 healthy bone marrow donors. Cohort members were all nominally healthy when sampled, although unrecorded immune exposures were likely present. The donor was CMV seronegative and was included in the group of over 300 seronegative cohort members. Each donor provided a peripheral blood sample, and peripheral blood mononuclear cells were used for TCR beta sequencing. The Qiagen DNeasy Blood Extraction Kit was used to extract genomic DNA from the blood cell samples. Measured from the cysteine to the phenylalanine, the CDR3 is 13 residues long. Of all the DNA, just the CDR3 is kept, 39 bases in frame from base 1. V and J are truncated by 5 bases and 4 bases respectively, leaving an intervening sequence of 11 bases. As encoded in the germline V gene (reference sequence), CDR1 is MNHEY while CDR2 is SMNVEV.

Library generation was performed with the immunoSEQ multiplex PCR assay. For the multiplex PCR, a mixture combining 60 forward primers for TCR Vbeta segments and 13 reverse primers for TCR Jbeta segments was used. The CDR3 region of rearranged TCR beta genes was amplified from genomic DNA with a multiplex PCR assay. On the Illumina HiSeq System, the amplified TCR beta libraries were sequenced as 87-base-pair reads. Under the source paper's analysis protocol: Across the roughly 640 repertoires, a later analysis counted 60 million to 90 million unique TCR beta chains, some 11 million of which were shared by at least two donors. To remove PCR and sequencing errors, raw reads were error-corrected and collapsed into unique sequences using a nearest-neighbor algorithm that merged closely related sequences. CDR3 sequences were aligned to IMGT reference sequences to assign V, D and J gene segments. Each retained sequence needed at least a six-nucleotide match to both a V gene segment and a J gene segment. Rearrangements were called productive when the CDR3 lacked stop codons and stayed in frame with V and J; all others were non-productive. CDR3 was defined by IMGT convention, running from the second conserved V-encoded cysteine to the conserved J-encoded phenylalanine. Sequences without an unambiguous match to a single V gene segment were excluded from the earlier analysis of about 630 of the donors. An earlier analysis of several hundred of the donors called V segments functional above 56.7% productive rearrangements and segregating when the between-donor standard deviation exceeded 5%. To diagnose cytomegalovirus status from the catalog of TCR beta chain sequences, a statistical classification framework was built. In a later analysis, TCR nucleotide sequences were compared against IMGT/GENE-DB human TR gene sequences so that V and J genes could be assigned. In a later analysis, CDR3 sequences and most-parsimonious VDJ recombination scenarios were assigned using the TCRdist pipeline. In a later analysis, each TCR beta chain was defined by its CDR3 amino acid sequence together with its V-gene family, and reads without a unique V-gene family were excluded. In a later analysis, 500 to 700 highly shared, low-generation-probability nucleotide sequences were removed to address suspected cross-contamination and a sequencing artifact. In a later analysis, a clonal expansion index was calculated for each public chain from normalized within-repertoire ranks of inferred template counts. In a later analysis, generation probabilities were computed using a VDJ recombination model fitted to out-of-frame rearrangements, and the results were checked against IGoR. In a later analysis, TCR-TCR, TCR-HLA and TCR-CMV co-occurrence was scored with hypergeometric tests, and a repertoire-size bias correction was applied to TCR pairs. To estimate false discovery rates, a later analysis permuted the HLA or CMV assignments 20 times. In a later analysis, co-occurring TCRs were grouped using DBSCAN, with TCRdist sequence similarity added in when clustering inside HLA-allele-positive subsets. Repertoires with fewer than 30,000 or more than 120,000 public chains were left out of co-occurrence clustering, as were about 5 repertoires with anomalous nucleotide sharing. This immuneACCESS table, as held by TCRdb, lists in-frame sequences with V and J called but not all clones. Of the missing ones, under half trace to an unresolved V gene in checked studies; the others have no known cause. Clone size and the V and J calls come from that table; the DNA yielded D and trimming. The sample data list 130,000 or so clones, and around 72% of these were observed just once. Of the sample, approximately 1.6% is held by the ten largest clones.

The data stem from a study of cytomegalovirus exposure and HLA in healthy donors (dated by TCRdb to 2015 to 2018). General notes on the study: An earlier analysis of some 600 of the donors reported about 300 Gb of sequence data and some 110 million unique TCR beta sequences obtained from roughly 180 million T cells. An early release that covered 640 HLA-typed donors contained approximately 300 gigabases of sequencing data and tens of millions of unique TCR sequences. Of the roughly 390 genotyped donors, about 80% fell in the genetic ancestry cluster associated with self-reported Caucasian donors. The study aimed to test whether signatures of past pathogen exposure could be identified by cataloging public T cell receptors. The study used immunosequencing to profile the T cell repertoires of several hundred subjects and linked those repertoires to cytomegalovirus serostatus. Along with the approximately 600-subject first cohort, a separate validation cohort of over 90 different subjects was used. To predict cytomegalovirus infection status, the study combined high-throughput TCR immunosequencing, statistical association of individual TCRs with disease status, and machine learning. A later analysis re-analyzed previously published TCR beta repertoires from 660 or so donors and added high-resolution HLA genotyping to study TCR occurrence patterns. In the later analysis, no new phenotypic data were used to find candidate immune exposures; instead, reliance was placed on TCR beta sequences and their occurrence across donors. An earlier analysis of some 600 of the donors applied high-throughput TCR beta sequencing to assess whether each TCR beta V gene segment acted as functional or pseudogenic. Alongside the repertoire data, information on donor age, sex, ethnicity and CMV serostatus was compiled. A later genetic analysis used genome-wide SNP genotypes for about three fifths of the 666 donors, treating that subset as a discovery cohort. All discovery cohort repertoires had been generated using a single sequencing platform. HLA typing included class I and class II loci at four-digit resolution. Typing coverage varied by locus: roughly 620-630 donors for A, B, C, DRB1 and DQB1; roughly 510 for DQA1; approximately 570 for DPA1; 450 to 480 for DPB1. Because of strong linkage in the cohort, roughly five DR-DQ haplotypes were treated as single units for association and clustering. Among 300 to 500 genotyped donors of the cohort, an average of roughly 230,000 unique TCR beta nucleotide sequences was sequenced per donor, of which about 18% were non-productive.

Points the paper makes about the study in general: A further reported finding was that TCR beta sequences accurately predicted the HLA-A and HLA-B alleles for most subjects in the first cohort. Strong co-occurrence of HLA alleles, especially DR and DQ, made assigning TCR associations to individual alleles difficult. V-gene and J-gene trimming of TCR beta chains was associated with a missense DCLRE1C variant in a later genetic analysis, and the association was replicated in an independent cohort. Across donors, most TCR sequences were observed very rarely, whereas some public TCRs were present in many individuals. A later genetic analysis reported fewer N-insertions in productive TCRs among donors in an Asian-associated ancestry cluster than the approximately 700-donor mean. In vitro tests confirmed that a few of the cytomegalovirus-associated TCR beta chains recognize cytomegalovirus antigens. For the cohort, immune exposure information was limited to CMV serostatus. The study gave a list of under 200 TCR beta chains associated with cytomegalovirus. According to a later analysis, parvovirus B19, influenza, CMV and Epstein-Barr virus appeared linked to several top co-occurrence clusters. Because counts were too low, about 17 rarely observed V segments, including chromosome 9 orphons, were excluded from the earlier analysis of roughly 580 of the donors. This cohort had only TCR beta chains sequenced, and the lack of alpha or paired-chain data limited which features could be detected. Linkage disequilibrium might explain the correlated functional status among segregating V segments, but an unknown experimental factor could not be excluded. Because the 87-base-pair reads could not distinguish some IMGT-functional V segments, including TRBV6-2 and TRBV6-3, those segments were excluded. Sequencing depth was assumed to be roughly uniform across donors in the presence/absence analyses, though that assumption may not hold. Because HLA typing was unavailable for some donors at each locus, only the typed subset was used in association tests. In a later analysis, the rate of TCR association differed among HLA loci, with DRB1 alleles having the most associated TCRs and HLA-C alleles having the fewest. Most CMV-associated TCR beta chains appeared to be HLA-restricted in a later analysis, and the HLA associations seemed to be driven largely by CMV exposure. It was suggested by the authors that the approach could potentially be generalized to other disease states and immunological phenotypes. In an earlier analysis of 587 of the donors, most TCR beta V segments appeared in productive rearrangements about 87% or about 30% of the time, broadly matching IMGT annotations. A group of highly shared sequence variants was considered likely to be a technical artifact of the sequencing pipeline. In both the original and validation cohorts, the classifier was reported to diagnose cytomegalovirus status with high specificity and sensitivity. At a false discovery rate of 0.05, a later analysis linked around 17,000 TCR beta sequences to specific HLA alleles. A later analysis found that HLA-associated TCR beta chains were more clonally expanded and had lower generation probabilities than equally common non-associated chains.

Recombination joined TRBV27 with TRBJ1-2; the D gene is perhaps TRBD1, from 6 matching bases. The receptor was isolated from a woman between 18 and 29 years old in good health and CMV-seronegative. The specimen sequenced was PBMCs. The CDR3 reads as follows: CASSTGGLYGYTF. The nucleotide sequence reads TGTGCCAGCAGTACGGGGGGGCTCTATGGCTACACCTTC.